This TCR beta chain was found in a study of regulatory T cells in long-lasting Graves disease. J lost 7 bases, V lost 7 bases, and 6 bases had no gene match. The V gene's germline CDR1 is LNHDA and CDR2 SQIVND (reference sequence). This CDR3 spans 13 amino acids. Time point of the sample: newly diagnosed GD, antithyroid drugs for less than 3 months. PBMC RNA served as the TCR library source. The patients included were those that came from an endocrinology department in Xi'an, China. A few counts support this clonotype. Its antigen is still unknown. Whole-study results and caveats: Persistent Graves' patients showed less TCR diversity than newly diagnosed ones.

Construction of TCR beta libraries relied on iRepertoire HTBI primers and on Arm-PCR targeting CDR3 regions. TCRdb independently ran MiXCR on the multiplex PCR reads; one entry per CDR3 protein. The sample lists more than 450,000 distinct CDR3 sequences; about a sixth were seen once. This sample was also put to use in a study of T cells in Graves' hyperthyroidism and ophthalmopathy. According to that study: First-round RT-PCR with HTBI primers amplified the TCR CDR3 region. Blood also showed most of the thyroid clonotypes that were expanded above 0.001.

The sample here was peripheral blood mononuclear cells (PBMCs), taken at new diagnosis, from a patient treated with antithyroid drugs. This sequence was found in a man aged 35 to 55 with Graves disease. This sequence joins TRBV19 and TRBJ2-4, with 8 bases matching TRBD1. The CDR3 loop is CASTRTGNNIQYF. The CDR3 coding sequence is TGTGCCAGTACTAGGACAGGGAACAACATTCAGTACTTC.